The 5 T cell receptor beta chains given below trace back to one sample, sequenced in a study of OX40 agonist ivuxolimab in advanced cancers. The table came from immunoSEQ multiplex PCR; TCRdb's copy has only in-frame clones and leaves some out. The sample yields some 61,000 clones, around 73% seen once. Sequences were derived from CD4+ or CD8+ T cells sorted from blood, sampled in a trial of the OX40 agonist ivuxolimab. All receptors come from an adult with an advanced solid tumor such as melanoma, head and neck, liver or kidney cancer.

V and J are TRBV30 and TRBJ2-7; 9 bases match TRBD2. J gave up 0 bases and V 5 bases, and 8 bases lay outside the gene matches. Germline lookup yields CDR1 GTSNPN and CDR2 SVGIG (reference sequence). The CDR3 has 15 amino acids. For the CDR3, the DNA is TGTGCCTGGGATCCGGGACTAGCAGGCTCCTACGAGCAGTACTTC. Encoded protein: CAWDPGLAGSYEQYF.

This chain joins TRBV2 and TRBJ1-2; D possibly corresponds to TRBD1 (6 bases). This CDR3 has 14 residues. Germline values: CDR1 SNHLY, CDR2 FYNNEI. Trimming took off 7 bases at V and 2 bases at J, with 14 bases between the two ends. The CDR3: CASTRDTKNYGYTF. The CDR3 nucleotides read TGTGCCAGCACTCGGGACACTAAAAACTATGGCTACACCTTC.

The V gene is TRBV14, the J gene TRBJ1-1; no clear D gene. Trimming removed 7 bases from V and 0 bases from J, with 18 bases in between. Per germline, CDR1 SGHDN and CDR2 FVKESK. This CDR3 comprises 16 residues. CDR3 amino acids: CASTPLGVQMNTEAFF. Written as DNA, the CDR3 is TGTGCCAGCACCCCTCTTGGGGTTCAGATGAACACTGAAGCTTTCTTT.

The chain combines TRBV7-8 with TRBJ1-4; the D gene is possibly TRBD1 (5 bases). With 4 bases removed from V and 4 bases from J, the gap between germline ends came to 13 bases. This CDR3 has 15 residues. Germline CDR1 and CDR2: SGHVS and FQNEAQ. CDR3 coding DNA: TGTGCCAGCAGCTCGATCGTCGGGGGTAATGAAAAACTGTTTTTT. Amino acids: CASSSIVGGNEKLFF.

The CDR3 region has the DNA TGCGCCAGCAGCACCGGGACAGGGATCGGAAAACTGTTTTTT. Translation gives CASSTGTGIGKLFF. The chain employs TRBV10-1 and TRBJ1-4, with 9 bases fitting TRBD1. Germline V gene lookup returns CDR1 WNHNN and CDR2 SYGVQD (reference sequence). Unmatched junction bases numbered 9, after V lost 6 bases and J lost 10 bases. The CDR3 consists of 14 residues.